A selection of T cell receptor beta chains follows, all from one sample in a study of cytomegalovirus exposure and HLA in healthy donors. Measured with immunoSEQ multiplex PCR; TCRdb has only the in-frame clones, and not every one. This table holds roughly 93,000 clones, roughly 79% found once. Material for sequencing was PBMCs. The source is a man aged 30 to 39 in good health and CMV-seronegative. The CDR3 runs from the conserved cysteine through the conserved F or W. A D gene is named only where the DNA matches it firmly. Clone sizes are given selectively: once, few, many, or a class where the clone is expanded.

TGTGCCAGCAGTGTCACGGGACTAGAAGCCTCCTACAATGAGCAGTTCTTC,CASSVTGLEASYNEQFF,.,TRBD2,TRBJ2-1,TRBV6-4
TGTGCCAGCAGCCCGGGGGCCGGGAGGGCCAGGTACAATGAGCAGTTCTTC,CASSPGAGRARYNEQFF,few,TRBD2,TRBJ2-1,TRBV5-4
TGTGCCAGCAGCTTGTCGGATACGCAGTATTTT,CASSLSDTQYF,.,.,TRBJ2-3,TRBV7-9
TGTGCCAGCAGTTACCTCGGGGGGACTAATGAAAAACTGTTTTTT,CASSYLGGTNEKLFF,few,.,TRBJ1-4,TRBV6-5
TGTGCCAGCAGCAGGGACAGGGGGCAGGAAAAACTGTTTTTT,CASSRDRGQEKLFF,.,TRBD1,TRBJ1-4,TRBV11-2
TGTGCCAGCAGCTTAGTTGGACAGGGACGGGGCACAGATACGCAGTATTTT,CASSLVGQGRGTDTQYF,.,TRBD1,TRBJ2-3,TRBV7-8
TGCGCCAGCAGCTTGGCTCCAGGCCTGAACCAAGAGACCCAGTACTTC,CASSLAPGLNQETQYF,.,.,TRBJ2-5,TRBV5-1
TGTGCCAGTAGTATTAAGGGCGGGGGATCATACGAGCAGTACTTC,CASSIKGGGSYEQYF,.,TRBD2,TRBJ2-7,TRBV19
TGCAGCGTTGAGAGTGGGCATGGCTACACCTTC,CSVESGHGYTF,.,.,TRBJ1-2,TRBV29-1
TGTGCCAGCAGCTTAGCGACTGGGAATCAGCCCCAGCATTTT,CASSLATGNQPQHF,.,.,TRBJ1-5,TRBV7-9
TGTGCCGCTGGACAGGGGAGTGAAAAACTGTTTTTT,CAAGQGSEKLFF,.,TRBD1,TRBJ1-4,TRBV28
TGTGCCAGCAGTTACTCATCGAGAGAGACCCAGTACTTC,CASSYSSRETQYF,.,.,TRBJ2-5,TRBV6-5
TGTGCAAGTCGCTTAGTTTGGGGGCAGGGTAAATCCGACTATGGCTACACCTTC,CASRLVWGQGKSDYGYTF,.,.,TRBJ1-2,TRBV12-2
TGTGCCAGCAGCTTAGCGGCAGGGAAGAACACTGAAGCTTTCTTT,CASSLAAGKNTEAFF,.,.,TRBJ1-1,TRBV7-9
TGTGCCAGCAGGGGGGAACGGGACAGGAGCTACGAGCAGTACTTC,CASRGERDRSYEQYF,.,TRBD1,TRBJ2-7,TRBV5-4
TGTGCCAGCAGCCCCCCGGGACAGCCTGAAGCTTTCTTT,CASSPPGQPEAFF,few,TRBD1,TRBJ1-1,TRBV5-6
TGTGCCAGCAGTGAAGATCAAGGTGTTGGCAGGGTTTCGGGCTACACCTTC,CASSEDQGVGRVSGYTF,.,.,TRBJ1-2,TRBV6-1
TGTGCCAGCAGCTTGGACAGGGGGCCAGCTAATGAAAAACTGTTTTTT,CASSLDRGPANEKLFF,.,TRBD1,TRBJ1-4,TRBV7-9
TGCGCCAGCAGCTTTGGACAGGAGAATGAAAAACTGTTTTTT,CASSFGQENEKLFF,.,TRBD1,TRBJ1-4,TRBV5-1
TGTGCCAGCACCCTACAGCGGGGAAGCACAGATACGCAGTATTTT,CASTLQRGSTDTQYF,.,TRBD2,TRBJ2-3,TRBV2
TGTGCCAGCAGTTTGGGGGGAAACATTCAGTACTTC,CASSLGGNIQYF,.,.,TRBJ2-4,TRBV28
TGTGCCAGCAGTGAAGGTCCGGGCGGGGTGGGAGCTTTCTTT,CASSEGPGGVGAFF,.,.,TRBJ1-1,TRBV6-1
TGTGCCAGCAGTGACACGCGGGAGCGTTCTACCTATGGCTACACCTTC,CASSDTRERSTYGYTF,.,.,TRBJ1-2,TRBV2
TGTGCCAGCAGCCCACAGGGGGCCGGCGAGCAGTACTTC,CASSPQGAGEQYF,few,TRBD1,TRBJ2-7,TRBV7-2
TGTGCCAGCAGCTTAGCCGGTGCTAACTATGGCTACACCTTC,CASSLAGANYGYTF,.,.,TRBJ1-2,TRBV7-2
TGTGCCAGCAGCCCCAGGGGGGGGACAGGTCGGGCTTTCTTT,CASSPRGGTGRAFF,.,TRBD1,TRBJ1-1,TRBV7-2
TGTGCCAGCAGTGTCACAGGGGGACCCCAAGAGACCCAGTACTTC,CASSVTGGPQETQYF,.,TRBD1,TRBJ2-5,TRBV6-4
TGTGCCAGCAGCTTAAAGGGGACAGGGATTGTTAACACTGAAGCTTTCTTT,CASSLKGTGIVNTEAFF,.,TRBD1,TRBJ1-1,TRBV7-9